Only one count was recorded for the clone carrying this T cell receptor beta chain. The sample belongs to a study of blood T cell repertoires in COVID-19. Germline-derived CDR1 and CDR2 are MNHEY and SVGAGI. This CDR3 contains 14 residues. The V end lost 8 bases, the J end lost 9 bases, and 20 bases lay between the germline ends. Original processing methods: Amplification of reference gene primers was used by the study to estimate nucleated cell counts. Data came from immunoSEQ multiplex PCR; TCRdb stores just in-frame clones and leaves some out. That table gives V, J and clone size, and the DNA gave D and trimming. The table includes more than 70,000 clones, roughly 83% detected once.

The clonotype comes from a human donor in a cohort sampled during active COVID-19. The chain links TRBV6-5 to TRBJ2-1; possible D gene TRBD2, 6 bases. The sequencing input was peripheral blood. The chain's CDR3 is CASGSSAPGIEQFF. The CDR3 DNA sequence: TGTGCCAGCGGCTCTAGCGCCCCTGGGATTGAGCAGTTCTTC.